The 13 T cell receptor beta chains below all came from one sample that was sequenced in a study of CD8+CD57+ T cells in acquired aplastic anemia. Profiling of TCR beta VDJ combinations and CDR3 sequences used genomic DNA as template. Via MiXCR, TCRdb re-called the reads, giving one row per CDR3 protein. The data show approximately 200,000 distinct CDR3 sequences, with roughly 55% seen just once and about 31% held by the top ten. The sequencing sample was made of sorted CD4+, CD8+, or CD8+CD57+ T cells (not recorded which) from PBMCs. These receptors were obtained from a human donor in good health.

V gene TRBV2 combines with J gene TRBJ2-5; 10 bases are a match to TRBD2. The V gene end was trimmed by 8 bases and the J gene end by 5 bases; junction bases not matched to a gene: 11. CDR1 and CDR2 from the germline V gene are SNHLY and FYNNEI. The CDR3 is made up of 15 amino acids. The CDR3 sequence: CASAPQAGGLETQYF. The CDR3 bases are TGTGCCAGCGCGCCCCAAGCGGGGGGGCTGGAGACCCAGTACTTC.

The V and J genes are TRBV28 and TRBJ2-5, with TRBD2 matching over 10 bases. Germline loops: CDR1 MDHEN, CDR2 SYDVKM. The CDR3 totals 18 residues. Germline trimming cut 1 base from V and 4 bases from J; bases unmatched to any gene: 12. The CDR3 reads CASSLSSLAGEGGETQYF. The CDR3 nucleotides are TGTGCCAGCAGTTTATCGTCCCTAGCGGGAGAGGGCGGAGAGACCCAGTACTTC.

CDR3 loop: CSARAAQKLRNEQFF. In DNA form, the CDR3 reads TGCAGTGCTAGAGCTGCTCAAAAACTAAGGAATGAGCAGTTCTTC. This chain links TRBV20-1 with TRBJ2-1; no definite D call. Germline-derived CDR1 and CDR2 are DFQATT and SNEGSKA (reference sequence). CDR3 length: 15 residues. V dropped 1 base and J dropped 7 bases, with 17 bases sitting between them.

Remarks on this clonotype: Germline is not matched at one junction end, which may reflect a read error. This sequence joins TRBV20-1 and TRBJ2-3; 7 nucleotides agree with TRBD2. This CDR3 comprises 13 residues. CDR1 and CDR2 (germline): DFQATT, SNEGSKA (reference sequence). The chain's CDR3 is CSAFSMAGTIILF. For the CDR3, the DNA is TGCAGTGCTTTCTCCATGGCCGGGACTATCATCCTTTTT.

The chain carries TRBV7-8 and TRBJ1-3; no definite D call. The CDR3 loop spans 12 amino acids. Germline CDR1 SGHVS, CDR2 FQNEAQ. Trimming removed 5 bases at V and 7 bases at J, with 9 bases between. The DNA of the CDR3 is TGTGCCAGCAGCCAAGAGTGGAACACCATATATTTT. Protein product: CASSQEWNTIYF.

V and J are TRBV5-1 and TRBJ1-1; TRBD1 matches at 11 bases. There are 14 residues in the CDR3. Trimming took 6 bases from V and 4 from J; bases not matched to a gene: 5. CDR1 and CDR2 from the germline V gene are SGHRS and YFSETQ. DNA of the CDR3: TGCGCCAGCAATACCGGGACAGGGGGCACTGAAGCTTTCTTT. It encodes CASNTGTGGTEAFF.

This clonotype has only one observation. One end of the junction varies from germline; a read error may be responsible. The chain employs TRBV6-5 and TRBJ2-6; D remains ambiguous. Per germline, CDR1 MNHEY and CDR2 SVGAGI. CDR3 length: 17 amino acids. CDR3 in amino acids: CASSYSSSSSGTNVLTF. The CDR3 DNA sequence: TGTGCCAGCAGTTACTCCTCGAGCTCCTCTGGGACCAACGTCCTGACTTTC.

This clonotype has a count of ten or more. The DNA for the CDR3 is TGTGCCAGCAGCGGCAGGACGGCGCAAGAGACCCAGTACTTC. Translation: CASSGRTAQETQYF. J is TRBJ2-5 and V is TRBV11-3; D gene uncertain. Germline V CDR1 and CDR2: SGHNT, YENEEA. Trimming removed 5 bases at V and 2 bases at J, with 12 bases between. This CDR3 has 14 residues.

This chain joins TRBV20-1 and TRBJ1-2, with unresolved D. CDR1 and CDR2 from the germline V gene are DFQATT and SNEGSKA (reference sequence). The CDR3 runs 13 residues. Trimming pared 3 bases from V and 4 bases from J, leaving 12 bases between. The CDR3 DNA follows: TGCAGTGCTAGCGGAGGGTCGGGCTATGGCTACACCTTC. Protein: CSASGGSGYGYTF.

This rearrangement joins TRBV6-5 to TRBJ2-3; the match to TRBD2 covers 11 bases. The V gene's germline CDR1 is MNHEY and CDR2 SVGAGI. The CDR3 is made up of 17 amino acids. The J segment lost 10 bases and the V segment lost 5 bases, leaving 17 bases of the junction unmatched. The CDR3, as DNA: TGTGCCAGCAGTGCCGTAGCGGGAGGGGGAATCCCCAGGGCGCAGTATTTT. Encoded protein: CASSAVAGGGIPRAQYF.

A few counts support this clonotype. The V call is TRBV19, the J call TRBJ1-6, with 7 bases matching TRBD1. This CDR3 spans 13 amino acids. Germline V gene data show CDR1 as LNHDA and CDR2 as SQIVND (reference sequence). V was pared by 3 bases and J by 7 bases, with 0 bases of the junction left unmatched. The CDR3 here is CASSMTGNSPLHF. CDR3 DNA sequence: TGTGCCAGTAGTATGACAGGGAATTCACCCCTCCACTTT.

This clonotype was seen repeatedly, ten times or more. This rearrangement joins TRBV9 to TRBJ2-2; TRBD1 agrees at 7 bases. Unmatched junction bases numbered 23, after V lost 4 bases and J lost 5 bases. The CDR3 sequence is 20 residues long. CDR1 is SGDLS and CDR2 is YYNGEE in the germline V gene. CDR3 region: CASSYSQGVEGVRGTGELFF. The CDR3 DNA sequence: TGTGCCAGCAGCTACTCCCAGGGGGTTGAGGGGGTAAGAGGGACCGGGGAGCTGTTTTTT.

The rearrangement uses TRBV24-1 and TRBJ2-1; D is undetermined. The CDR3 is made up of 14 amino acids. Germline-derived CDR1 and CDR2 are KGHDR and SFDVKD. The germline V and J ends were trimmed by 4 bases and 10 bases, with 16 bases remaining between them. The chain's CDR3 is CATSETGSLREQFF. The CDR3 DNA follows: TGTGCCACCAGTGAAACGGGTTCCCTAAGGGAGCAGTTCTTC.